A single sample gave rise to the 14 T cell receptor beta chains below, sequenced in a study of response to subunit inactivated influenza vaccine. TCRdb ran MiXCR on the RT-PCR reads and lists one entry per CDR3 protein. The sample has about 570,000 distinct CDR3 sequences, about 11% seen once. These data were likewise used in another study, on T cells expressing NK-cell markers. This second study says: With UMIs, 5'RACE template switching was used to make TCR beta cDNA.

Source: PBMCs from blood, taken on the day of vaccination. These TCRs come from a middle-aged man who received an inactivated influenza vaccine.

The rearrangement joins TRBV7-2 to TRBJ2-3; no clear D gene. The germline V gene has CDR1 SGHTA and CDR2 FQGNSA. Trimming removed 5 bases at V and 6 bases at J, with 15 bases between. The CDR3 consists of 14 residues. This chain's CDR3 is CASSQSLRPDTQYF. CDR3 bases: TGTGCCAGCAGCCAATCACTTCGTCCGGATACGCAGTATTTT.

The V and J genes are TRBV12-3 or TRBV12-4 and TRBJ1-2; 12 bases are shared with TRBD1. The CDR3 sequence is 13 residues long. V shed 4 bases and J 7 bases; nucleotides not matched to a gene: 1. Written as DNA, the CDR3 is TGTGCCAGCAGTTGGGGACAGGGGGCTGGCTACACCTTC. Translating gives CASSWGQGAGYTF.

This clonotype turned up a few times. This chain's CDR3 is CASNPSGRDEQYF. The CDR3 region has the DNA TGCGCCAGCAATCCTAGCGGGAGAGACGAGCAGTACTTC. The J gene is TRBJ2-7, the V gene TRBV5-1; 10 bases fit TRBD2. The CDR3 contains 13 residues. Germline CDR1 and CDR2: SGHRS and YFSETQ. The V gene end was trimmed by 6 bases and the J gene end by 5 bases; junction bases not matched to a gene: 5.

This clonotype has only a few counts. The genes are TRBV20-1 and TRBJ2-3, with TRBD2 matching 15 bases. V shed 6 bases, J shed 2 bases, and the junction held 9 bases outside the gene matches. There are 17 residues in the CDR3. Germline-derived CDR1 and CDR2 are DFQATT and SNEGSKA (reference sequence). CDR3 protein: CSALTRTSGGVTDTQYF. The CDR3 nucleotides are TGCAGTGCACTCACCCGGACTAGCGGGGGGGTCACAGATACGCAGTATTTT.

This clonotype was observed a handful of times. This rearrangement joins TRBV5-1 to TRBJ1-1, with TRBD1 identical over 8 bases. The CDR3 totals 13 residues. CDR1 and CDR2 from the germline V gene are SGHRS and YFSETQ. V was pared by 5 bases and J by 7 bases, with 7 bases of the junction left unmatched. The CDR3 DNA reads as TGCGCCAGCAGGCTGGACAGGGCTGGTGAAGCTTTCTTT. This encodes CASRLDRAGEAFF.

This clonotype has more than one count but fewer than ten. The CDR3 here is CASIGTSGGNTGELFF. The CDR3 bases are TGTGCCAGCATCGGCACTAGCGGGGGGAACACCGGGGAGCTGTTTTTT. This chain joins TRBV6-1 and TRBJ2-2; TRBD2 agrees at 11 bases. This CDR3 has 16 residues. V was clipped by 7 bases and J by 1 base; unmatched bases: 5. Germline CDR1 reads MNHNS; CDR2 reads SASEGT.

J is TRBJ2-3 and V is TRBV5-1, with a tentative D call TRBD1 (6 bases). The CDR3 is 15 amino acids. Germline V gene sequence: CDR1 SGHRS, CDR2 YFSETQ. The germline V and J ends were trimmed by 7 bases and 1 base, with 16 bases remaining between them. Written as DNA, the CDR3 is TGCGCCAGCCATTCGGCAGGGGAACGCACAGATACGCAGTATTTT. This translates into CASHSAGERTDTQYF.

The CDR3 coding sequence is TGTGCCAGTAGCGGCTCTAGGGGTCAGCCCCAGCATTTT. Amino acids: CASSGSRGQPQHF. The chain combines TRBV19 with TRBJ1-5; possibly TRBD1 for D (5 bases). V was clipped by 6 bases and J by 6 bases, with 12 bases between them. The length of the CDR3 is 13 residues. Germline CDR1 LNHDA, CDR2 SQIVND (reference sequence).

The V gene is TRBV20-1, the J gene TRBJ1-5; the match to TRBD1 covers 8 bases. Germline V gives CDR1 DFQATT, CDR2 SNEGSKA (reference sequence). V lost 3 bases and J lost 2; bases outside the gene matches: 3. CDR3 size: 14 residues. In DNA, the CDR3 is TGCAGTGCTAGCGAGACAGGGGGCAATCAGCCCCAGCATTTT. This gives the protein CSASETGGNQPQHF.

There are a few counts of this clonotype. The chain combines TRBV29-1 with TRBJ2-3; D is possibly TRBD1 (6 bases). Per the germline V gene, CDR1 is SQVTM and CDR2 is ANQGSEA. The germline V and J ends were trimmed by 7 bases and 2 bases, with 10 bases remaining between them. The CDR3 contains 12 residues. CDR3 nucleotides: TGCAGCGGCACAGGGCCCACAGATACGCAGTATTTT. Translating gives CSGTGPTDTQYF.

This chain uses TRBV7-2 with TRBJ2-6; TRBD2 might be the D (5 bases). The V and J ends lost 5 bases and 3 bases respectively, with 14 bases between them. Germline-derived CDR1 and CDR2 are SGHTA and FQGNSA. This CDR3 is built from 16 residues. The CDR3, as DNA: TGTGCCAGCAGCACCAGGCGGGCCGGTGGGGCCAACGTCCTGACTTTC. Translating it yields CASSTRRAGGANVLTF.

J is TRBJ2-3 and V is TRBV20-1; 8 nucleotides line up with TRBD2. The V gene end was trimmed by 3 bases and the J gene end by 4 bases; junction bases not matched to a gene: 12. The CDR3 runs 16 residues. The germline gives CDR1 DFQATT, CDR2 SNEGSKA (reference sequence). The CDR3 DNA reads as TGCAGTGCTAGTTCCTCAAGCGGGAGTGTTGCAGATACGCAGTATTTT. Translation gives CSASSSSGSVADTQYF.

This clonotype was found many times. J is TRBJ2-7 and V is TRBV7-3; 7 bases map to TRBD2. V shed 5 bases and J 5 bases; nucleotides not matched to a gene: 9. The V gene's germline CDR1 is SGHTA and CDR2 FQGTGA. The CDR3 totals 14 residues. The CDR3 nucleotides read TGTGCCAGCAGCCTGACGGGAGGTGATGACGAGCAGTACTTC. The encoded protein is CASSLTGGDDEQYF.

This clonotype came up a few times. V is TRBV12-3 or TRBV12-4 and J is TRBJ1-4; 9 bases align to TRBD1. This CDR3 spans 14 amino acids. V was pared by 6 bases and J by 7 bases, with 6 bases of the junction left unmatched. The CDR3 reads CASSNTGGTEKLFF. In nucleotides, the CDR3 is TGTGCCAGCAGCAATACAGGGGGCACTGAAAAACTGTTTTTT.